The TCR beta chain described here comes from a study of blood T cell repertoires in COVID-19. The protocol was immunoSEQ multiplex PCR, while the TCRdb copy is restricted to in-frame clones and leaves out a portion. The top ten hold approximately 3% of the sample, which has around 190,000 clones, about 81% seen once. This CDR3 has 14 residues. Germline-derived CDR1 and CDR2 are MDHEN and SYDVKM. V was pared by 1 base and J by 3 bases, with 9 bases between. Allocation to cohorts depended on clinical history reported by the participants. Two negative PCRs, clearance, or symptom resolution were required of recovered Cohort 3 donors. To note about this clone: This CDR3 is also generated by other DNA sequences in the sample.

The chain carries TRBV28 and TRBJ1-2, with TRBD1 as a possible D gene (5 bases). The receptor was derived from a woman aged 25 to 45 who had recovered from COVID-19. Material for sequencing was PBMCs or T cells enriched from blood (not recorded which). The CDR3, as DNA: TGTGCCAGCAGTTTATTAACAGGTTACTATGGCTACACCTTC. This encodes CASSLLTGYYGYTF.